The clone carrying this T cell receptor beta chain was observed a few times. Its antigen is unidentified. The sample originates from a study of beta chain features in type 1 diabetes. Across the whole study: Comparable age, gender and cell yields were observed in patients relative to healthy donors.

Sequencing targeted expressed TCRB transcripts, as all isolated RNA had been reverse transcribed. Repertoires were generated with immunoSEQ multiplex PCR, while TCRdb's copy carries only in-frame clones and drops some. This sample has under 400,000 clones, with 10% to 15% found just once. V lost 5 bases, J lost 3 bases, and 6 bases stayed unmatched. The CDR3 sequence is 15 residues long. The germline gives CDR1 SGHTA, CDR2 FQGNSA. Study observations and caveats: Overrepresentation of cells with high TCR expression could result from cDNA sequencing. A pattern of fewer insertions and more deletions at VDJ junctions was seen in type 1 diabetes patients. Patients and controls would share equally any PCR tilt toward shorter templates.

The source material was naive CD4+ T cells from blood. The sequence was collected from a young man in good health. This chain uses TRBV7-2 with TRBJ2-3; 9 bases line up with TRBD1. CDR3 sequence: CASSEDRGWTDTQYF. CDR3 DNA: TGTGCCAGCAGCGAGGACAGGGGCTGGACAGATACGCAGTATTTT.